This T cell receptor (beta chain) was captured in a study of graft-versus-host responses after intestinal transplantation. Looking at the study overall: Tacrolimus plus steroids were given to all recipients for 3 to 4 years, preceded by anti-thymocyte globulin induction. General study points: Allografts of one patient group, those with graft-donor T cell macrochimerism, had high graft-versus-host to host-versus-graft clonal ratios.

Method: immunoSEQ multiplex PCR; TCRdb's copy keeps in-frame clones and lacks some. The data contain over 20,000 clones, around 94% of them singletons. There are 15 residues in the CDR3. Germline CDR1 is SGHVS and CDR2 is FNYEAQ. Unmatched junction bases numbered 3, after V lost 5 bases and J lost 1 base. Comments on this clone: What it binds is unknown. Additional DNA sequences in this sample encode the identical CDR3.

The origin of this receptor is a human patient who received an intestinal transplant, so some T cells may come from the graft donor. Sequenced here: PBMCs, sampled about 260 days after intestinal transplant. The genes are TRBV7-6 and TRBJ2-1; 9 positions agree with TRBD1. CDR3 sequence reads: CASSQGTGSYNEQFF. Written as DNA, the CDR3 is TGTGCCAGCAGCCAAGGGACAGGGTCCTACAATGAGCAGTTCTTC.